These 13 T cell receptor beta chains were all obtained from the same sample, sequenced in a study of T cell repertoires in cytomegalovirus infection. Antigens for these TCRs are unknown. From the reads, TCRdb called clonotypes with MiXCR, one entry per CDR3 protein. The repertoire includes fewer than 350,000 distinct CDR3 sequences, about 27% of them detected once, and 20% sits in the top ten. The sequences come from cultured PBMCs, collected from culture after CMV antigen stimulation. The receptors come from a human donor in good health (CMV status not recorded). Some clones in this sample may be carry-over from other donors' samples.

For the CDR3, the DNA is TGTGCCTGGAGTAGGGTTAGCGGGACCTACGAGCAGTACTTC. Encoded protein: CAWSRVSGTYEQYF. V and J are TRBV30 and TRBJ2-7, with 8 bases that match TRBD2. The germline gives CDR1 GTSNPN, CDR2 SVGIG (reference sequence). V dropped 2 bases and J dropped 2; count of bases not matched to a gene: 5. CDR3 length: 14 amino acids.

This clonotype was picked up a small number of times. CDR3 sequence: CASSLTSGREYSYNEQFF. In nucleotides, the CDR3 is TGTGCCAGCAGTTTAACTAGCGGGAGGGAATACTCCTACAATGAGCAGTTCTTC. The genes are TRBV27 and TRBJ2-1; TRBD2 aligns across 13 bases. J was trimmed by 0 bases and V by 2 bases; bases with no gene match: 4. CDR1 and CDR2 (germline): MNHEY, SMNVEV (reference sequence). The CDR3 length is 18 residues.

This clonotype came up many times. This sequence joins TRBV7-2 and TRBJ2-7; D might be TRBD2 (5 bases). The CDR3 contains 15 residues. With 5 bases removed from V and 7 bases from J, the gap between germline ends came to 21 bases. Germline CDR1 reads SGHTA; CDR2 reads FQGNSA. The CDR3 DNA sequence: TGTGCCAGCAGCGCAGAGATCGGGATCCTGGGAGAGCAGTACTTC. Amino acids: CASSAEIGILGEQYF.

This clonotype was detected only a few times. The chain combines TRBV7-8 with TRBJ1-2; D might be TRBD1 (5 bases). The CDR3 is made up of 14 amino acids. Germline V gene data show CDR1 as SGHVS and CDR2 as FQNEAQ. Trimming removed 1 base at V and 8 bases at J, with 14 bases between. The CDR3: CASSLGTKARGYTF. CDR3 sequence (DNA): TGTGCCAGCAGCTTAGGGACAAAAGCGAGAGGCTACACCTTC.

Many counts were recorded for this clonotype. CDR3: CASSLGRGLAGRSHEQYF. The DNA of the CDR3 is TGTGCCAGCAGCTTAGGGAGGGGACTAGCGGGACGGAGCCACGAGCAGTACTTC. The genes are TRBV7-2 and TRBJ2-7; 13 positions agree with TRBD2. CDR1 SGHTA and CDR2 FQGNSA come from the germline V gene. V was pared by 1 base and J by 5 bases, with 11 bases of the junction left unmatched. The CDR3 consists of 18 residues.

The CDR3 DNA follows: TGTGCCAGCAGCCGTCCCGAGGATACGCAGTATTTT. This codes for CASSRPEDTQYF. The rearrangement links TRBV6-6 to TRBJ2-3; no clear D gene. Germline-derived CDR1 and CDR2 are MNHNY and SVGAGI (reference sequence). Deletions cut 6 bases from V and 6 bases from J, with 10 bases between. This CDR3 has 12 amino acids.

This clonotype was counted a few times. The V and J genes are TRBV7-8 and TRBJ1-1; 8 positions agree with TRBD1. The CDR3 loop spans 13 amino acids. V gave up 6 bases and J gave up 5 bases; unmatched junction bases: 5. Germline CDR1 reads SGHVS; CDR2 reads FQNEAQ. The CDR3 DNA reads TGTGCCAGCAGTACAGGGGGAAAAACTGAAGCTTTCTTT. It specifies CASSTGGKTEAFF.

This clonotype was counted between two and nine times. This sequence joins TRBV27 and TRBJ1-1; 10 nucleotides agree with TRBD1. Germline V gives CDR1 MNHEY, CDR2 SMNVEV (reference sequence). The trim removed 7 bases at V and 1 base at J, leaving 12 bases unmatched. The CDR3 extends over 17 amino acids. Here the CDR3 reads CASIPGGTGERNTEAFF. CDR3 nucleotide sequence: TGTGCCAGCATCCCCGGGGGGACAGGGGAGAGGAACACTGAAGCTTTCTTT.

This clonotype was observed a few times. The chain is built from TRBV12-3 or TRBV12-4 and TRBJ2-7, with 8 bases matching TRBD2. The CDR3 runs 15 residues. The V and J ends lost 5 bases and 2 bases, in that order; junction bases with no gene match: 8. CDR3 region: CASSTGTRSAYEQYF. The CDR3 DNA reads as TGTGCCAGCAGTACGGGGACTAGAAGCGCCTACGAGCAGTACTTC.

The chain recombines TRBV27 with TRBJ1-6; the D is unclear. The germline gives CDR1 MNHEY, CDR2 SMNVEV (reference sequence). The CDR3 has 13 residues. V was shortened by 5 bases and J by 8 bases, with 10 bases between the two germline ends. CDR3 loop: CASSPYIDSPLHF. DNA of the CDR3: TGTGCCAGCAGTCCCTATATCGATTCACCCCTCCACTTT.

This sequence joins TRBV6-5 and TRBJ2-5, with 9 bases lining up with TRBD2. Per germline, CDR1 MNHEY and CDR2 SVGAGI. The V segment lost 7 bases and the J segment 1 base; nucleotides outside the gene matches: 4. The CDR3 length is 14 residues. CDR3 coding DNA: TGTGCCAGCAACGAACTAGCGGGCCAAGAGACCCAGTACTTC. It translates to CASNELAGQETQYF.

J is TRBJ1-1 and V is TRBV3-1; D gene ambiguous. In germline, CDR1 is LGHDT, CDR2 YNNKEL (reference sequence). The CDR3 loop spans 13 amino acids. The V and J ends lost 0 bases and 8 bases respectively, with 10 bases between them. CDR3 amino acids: CASSQDYSGEAFF. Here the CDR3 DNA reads TGTGCCAGCAGCCAAGATTATAGCGGAGAAGCTTTCTTT.

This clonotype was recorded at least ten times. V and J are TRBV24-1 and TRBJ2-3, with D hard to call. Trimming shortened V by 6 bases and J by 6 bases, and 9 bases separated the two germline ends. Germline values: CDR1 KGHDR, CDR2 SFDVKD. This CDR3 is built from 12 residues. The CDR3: CATSSTGDTQYF. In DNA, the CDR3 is TGTGCCACCAGTTCCACTGGGGATACGCAGTATTTT.